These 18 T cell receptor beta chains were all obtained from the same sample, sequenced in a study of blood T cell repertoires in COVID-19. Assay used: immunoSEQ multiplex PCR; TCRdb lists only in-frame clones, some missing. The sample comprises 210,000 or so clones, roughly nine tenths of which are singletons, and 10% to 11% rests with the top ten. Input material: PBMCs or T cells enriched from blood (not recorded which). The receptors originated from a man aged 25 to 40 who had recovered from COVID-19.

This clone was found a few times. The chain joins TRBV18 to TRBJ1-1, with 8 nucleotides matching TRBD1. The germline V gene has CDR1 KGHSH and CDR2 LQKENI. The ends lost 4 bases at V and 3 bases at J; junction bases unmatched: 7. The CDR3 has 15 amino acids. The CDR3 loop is CASSLTGGADTEAFF. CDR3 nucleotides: TGTGCCAGCTCACTAACAGGGGGGGCGGACACTGAAGCTTTCTTT.

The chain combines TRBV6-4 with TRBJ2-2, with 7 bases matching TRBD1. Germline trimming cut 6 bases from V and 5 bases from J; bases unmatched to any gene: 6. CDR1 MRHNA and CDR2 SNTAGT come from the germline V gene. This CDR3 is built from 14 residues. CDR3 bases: TGTGCCAGCAGCTCGGACAGGCCAACCGGGGAGCTGTTTTTT. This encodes CASSSDRPTGELFF.

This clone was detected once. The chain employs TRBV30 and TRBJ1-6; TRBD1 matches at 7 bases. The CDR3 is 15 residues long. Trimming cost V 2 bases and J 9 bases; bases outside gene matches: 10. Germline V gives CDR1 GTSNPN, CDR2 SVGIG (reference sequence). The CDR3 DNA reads TGTGCCTGGAGTAGCCTGAACAGGGGTGGTTCACCCCTCCACTTT. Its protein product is CAWSSLNRGGSPLHF.

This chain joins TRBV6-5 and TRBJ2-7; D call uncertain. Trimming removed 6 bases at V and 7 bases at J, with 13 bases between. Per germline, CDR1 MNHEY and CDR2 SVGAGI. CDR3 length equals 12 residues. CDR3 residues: CASRNRLEEQYF. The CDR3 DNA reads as TGTGCCAGCAGAAACCGCTTAGAGGAGCAGTACTTC.

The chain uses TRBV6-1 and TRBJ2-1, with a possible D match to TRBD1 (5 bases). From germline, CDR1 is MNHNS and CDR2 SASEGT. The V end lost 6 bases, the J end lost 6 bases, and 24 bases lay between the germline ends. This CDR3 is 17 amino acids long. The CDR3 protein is CASSERRQRGSGNEQFF. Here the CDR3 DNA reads TGTGCCAGCAGCGAACGCCGACAAAGGGGTAGTGGCAATGAGCAGTTCTTC.

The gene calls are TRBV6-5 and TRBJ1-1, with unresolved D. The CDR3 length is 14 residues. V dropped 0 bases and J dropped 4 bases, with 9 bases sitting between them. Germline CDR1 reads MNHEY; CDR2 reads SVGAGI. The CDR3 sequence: CASSYSPAVTEAFF. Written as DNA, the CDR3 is TGTGCCAGCAGTTACTCCCCGGCGGTCACTGAAGCTTTCTTT.

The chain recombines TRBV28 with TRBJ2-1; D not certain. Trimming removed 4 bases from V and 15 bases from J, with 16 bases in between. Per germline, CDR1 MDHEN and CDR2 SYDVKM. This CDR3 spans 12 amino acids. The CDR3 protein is CASSSQPSWWFF. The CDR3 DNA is TGTGCCAGCAGTTCGCAACCGAGCTGGTGGTTCTTC.

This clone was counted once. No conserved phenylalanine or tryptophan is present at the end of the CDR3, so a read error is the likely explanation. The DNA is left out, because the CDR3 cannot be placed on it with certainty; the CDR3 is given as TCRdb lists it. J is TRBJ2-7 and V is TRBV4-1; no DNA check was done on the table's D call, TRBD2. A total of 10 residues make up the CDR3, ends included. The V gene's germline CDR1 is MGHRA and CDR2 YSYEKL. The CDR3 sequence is CASSQEEIAC.

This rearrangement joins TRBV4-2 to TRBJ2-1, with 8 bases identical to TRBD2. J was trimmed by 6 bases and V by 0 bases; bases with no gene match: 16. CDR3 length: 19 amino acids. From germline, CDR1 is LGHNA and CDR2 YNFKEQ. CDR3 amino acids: CASSQDRHRWTSSPNEQFF. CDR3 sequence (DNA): TGTGCCAGCAGCCAAGATCGCCACCGTTGGACTAGCTCTCCCAATGAGCAGTTCTTC.

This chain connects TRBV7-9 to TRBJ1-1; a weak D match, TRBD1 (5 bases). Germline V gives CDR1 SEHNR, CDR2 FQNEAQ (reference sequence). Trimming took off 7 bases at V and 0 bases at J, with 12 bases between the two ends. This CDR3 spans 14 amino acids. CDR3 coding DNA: TGTGCCAGCACCGGAGACAGACTGAACACTGAAGCTTTCTTT. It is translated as CASTGDRLNTEAFF.

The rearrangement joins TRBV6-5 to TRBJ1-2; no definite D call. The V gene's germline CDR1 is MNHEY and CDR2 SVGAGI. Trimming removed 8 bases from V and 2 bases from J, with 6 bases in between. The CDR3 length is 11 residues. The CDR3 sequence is CASVSNYGYTF. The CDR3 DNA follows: TGTGCCAGCGTTTCAAACTATGGCTACACCTTC.

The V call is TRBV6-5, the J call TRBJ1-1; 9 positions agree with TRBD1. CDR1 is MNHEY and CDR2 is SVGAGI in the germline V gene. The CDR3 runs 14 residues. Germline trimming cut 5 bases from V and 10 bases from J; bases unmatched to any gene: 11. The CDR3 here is CASSQFDRGIIAFF. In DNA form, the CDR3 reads TGTGCCAGCAGTCAATTCGACAGGGGGATCATAGCTTTCTTT.

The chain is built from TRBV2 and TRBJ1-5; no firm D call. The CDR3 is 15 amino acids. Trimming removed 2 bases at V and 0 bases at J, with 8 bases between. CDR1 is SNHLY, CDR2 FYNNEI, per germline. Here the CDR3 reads CASSERLRSNQPQHF. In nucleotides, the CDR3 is TGTGCCAGCAGTGAAAGACTTCGTAGCAATCAGCCCCAGCATTTT.

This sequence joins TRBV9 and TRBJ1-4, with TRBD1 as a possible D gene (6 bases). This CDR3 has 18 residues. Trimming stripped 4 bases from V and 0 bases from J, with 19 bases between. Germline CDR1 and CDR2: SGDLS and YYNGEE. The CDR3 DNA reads TGTGCCAGCAGCCCCTCGAGTCGACAGGCCGCAACTAATGAAAAACTGTTTTTT. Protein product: CASSPSSRQAATNEKLFF.

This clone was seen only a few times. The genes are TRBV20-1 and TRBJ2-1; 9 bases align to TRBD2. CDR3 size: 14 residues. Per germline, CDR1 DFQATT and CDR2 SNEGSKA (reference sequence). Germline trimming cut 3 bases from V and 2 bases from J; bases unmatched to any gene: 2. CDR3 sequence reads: CSASLAGPYNEQFF. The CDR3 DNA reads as TGCAGTGCTAGTCTAGCGGGGCCCTACAATGAGCAGTTCTTC.

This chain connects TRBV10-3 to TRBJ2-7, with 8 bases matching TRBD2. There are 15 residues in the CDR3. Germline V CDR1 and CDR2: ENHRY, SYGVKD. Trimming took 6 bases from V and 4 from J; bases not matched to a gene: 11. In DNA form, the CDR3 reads TGTGCCATCAGACCTCAGAGCGGGAGTCCGTACGAGCAGTACTTC. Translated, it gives CAIRPQSGSPYEQYF.

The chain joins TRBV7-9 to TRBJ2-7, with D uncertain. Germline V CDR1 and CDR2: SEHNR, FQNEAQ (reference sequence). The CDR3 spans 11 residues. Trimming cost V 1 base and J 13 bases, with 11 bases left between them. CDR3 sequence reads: CASSLGARFYF. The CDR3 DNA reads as TGTGCCAGCAGCTTAGGCGCTAGATTCTACTTC.

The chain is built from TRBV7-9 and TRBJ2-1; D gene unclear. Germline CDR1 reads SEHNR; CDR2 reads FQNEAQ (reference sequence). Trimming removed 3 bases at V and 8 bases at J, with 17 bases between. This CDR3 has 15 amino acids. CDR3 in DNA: TGTGCCAGCAGCTTTGGGCTGGCAGCTCGCGATGAGCAGTTCTTC. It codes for CASSFGLAARDEQFF.